Listed here is a single TCR beta chain. Its antigen is currently unknown. The data stem from a study of T cells in localized non-small cell lung cancer. The study's findings and limits: Among blood samples, higher T cell density accompanied longer overall survival. Adjacent lung exhibited a median of about 56 among the 100 most abundant tumor clones. Of the tissues analyzed, uninvolved adjacent lung showed maximal T cell clonality, greater than tumor.

Trimming removed 3 bases from V and 7 bases from J, with 12 bases in between. The germline V gene has CDR1 LNHDA and CDR2 SQIVND (reference sequence). The CDR3 loop spans 14 amino acids. Data came from immunoSEQ multiplex PCR; TCRdb stores just in-frame clones and leaves some out. The repertoire includes tens of thousands of clones, roughly nine tenths of them detected once, and just under 20% sits in the top ten. This specimen consisted of peripheral blood, obtained before any cancer treatment. The chain couples TRBV19 to TRBJ2-2; the D gene is possibly TRBD1 (5 bases). This receptor was obtained from a man between 35 and 75 years old with stage I lung adenocarcinoma. The CDR3 DNA sequence: TGTGCCAGTAGTATGGTGACAGCCGACGGGGAGCTGTTTTTT. Protein: CASSMVTADGELFF.